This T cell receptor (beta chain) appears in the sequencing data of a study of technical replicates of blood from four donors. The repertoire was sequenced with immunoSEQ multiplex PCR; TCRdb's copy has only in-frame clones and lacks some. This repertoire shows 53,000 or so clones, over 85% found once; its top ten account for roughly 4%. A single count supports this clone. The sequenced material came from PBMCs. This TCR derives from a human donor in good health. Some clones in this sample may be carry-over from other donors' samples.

The DNA of the CDR3 is TGCGCCAGCAGTCAACCGGGCGGGGGGGCGAACGAGCAGTACTTC. Amino acid sequence: CASSQPGGGANEQYF. This sequence joins TRBV5-1 and TRBJ2-7; the match to TRBD2 covers 9 bases. This CDR3 has 15 amino acids. Germline CDR1 reads SGHRS; CDR2 reads YFSETQ. V shed 5 bases, J shed 5 bases, and the junction held 11 bases outside the gene matches. The full variable domain, rest sourced from reference TRBV5-1 and TRBJ2-7, is KAGVTQTPRYLIKTRGQQVTLSCSPISGHRSVSWYQQTPGQGLQFLFEYFSETQRNKGNFPGRFSGRQFSNSRSEMNVSTLELGDSALYLCASSQPGGGANEQYFGPGTRLTVT.